The 22 T cell receptor beta chains below come from one sample, sequenced in a study of blood T cell repertoires in COVID-19. Some clones are missing from TCRdb's copy, which holds only in-frame ones; the method was immunoSEQ multiplex PCR. The data hold roughly 440,000 clones, with about 91% observed a single time. The material sequenced was peripheral blood. All receptors derive from a woman aged 50 to 65 with COVID-19, enrolled during active disease.

The rearrangement uses TRBV18 and TRBJ2-7; D is possibly TRBD1 (6 bases). Germline V gives CDR1 KGHSH, CDR2 LQKENI. This CDR3 comprises 14 residues. V was clipped by 3 bases and J by 2 bases, with 11 bases between them. The CDR3 reads CASSPSTGPYEQYF. The CDR3 DNA is TGTGCCAGCTCACCTTCAACAGGGCCCTACGAGCAGTACTTC.

J is TRBJ2-7 and V is TRBV19; a weak D match, TRBD2 (6 bases). Germline V gene data show CDR1 as LNHDA and CDR2 as SQIVND (reference sequence). The CDR3 consists of 14 residues. Trimming cost V 4 bases and J 2 bases, with 12 bases left between them. DNA of the CDR3: TGTGCCAGTAGTACGAGTAGCGGAACCTACGAGCAGTACTTC. Translation gives CASSTSSGTYEQYF.

This chain joins TRBV29-1 and TRBJ1-2, with a possible D match to TRBD1 (5 bases). Trimming removed 3 bases at V and 8 bases at J, with 16 bases between. The CDR3 totals 13 residues. Germline-derived CDR1 and CDR2 are SQVTM and ANQGSEA. CDR3 in amino acids: CSVEVISGKGYTF. CDR3 DNA sequence: TGCAGCGTTGAGGTAATTTCAGGGAAAGGCTACACCTTC. Filled out from reference TRBV29-1 and TRBJ1-2, the complete variable domain reads SAVISQKPSRDICQRGTSLTIQCQVDSQVTMMFWYRQQPGQSLTLIATANQGSEATYESGFVIDKFPISRPNLTFSTLTVSNMSPEDSSIYLCSVEVISGKGYTFGSGTRLTVV.

The J gene is TRBJ1-1, the V gene TRBV14, with unresolved D. The germline V gene has CDR1 SGHDN and CDR2 FVKESK. CDR3 length equals 14 residues. Trimming removed 6 bases from V and 1 base from J, with 12 bases in between. The CDR3 DNA reads TGTGCCAGCAGTCGGAGGCACACGAACACTGAAGCTTTCTTT. Encoded protein: CASSRRHTNTEAFF.

The V call is TRBV6-5, the J call TRBJ1-2; D perhaps matches TRBD1 (6 bases). V was shortened by 2 bases and J by 4 bases, with 11 bases between the two germline ends. From germline, CDR1 is MNHEY and CDR2 SVGAGI. The CDR3 has 14 amino acids. In DNA, the CDR3 is TGTGCCAGCAGTTACGGGGGCAGGTCCTATGGCTACACCTTC. Encoded protein: CASSYGGRSYGYTF.

The V and J genes are TRBV5-6 and TRBJ1-3; D is unresolved. Looked up from germline, CDR1 is SGHDT and CDR2 is YYEEEE. V was trimmed by 0 bases and J by 0 bases, leaving 13 bases between them. CDR3 length equals 17 residues. This chain's CDR3 is CASSLAWAGFSGNTIYF. The CDR3 nucleotides read TGTGCCAGCAGCTTGGCCTGGGCAGGATTCTCTGGAAACACCATATATTTT.

V and J are TRBV12-3 or TRBV12-4 and TRBJ1-2, with 7 bases lining up with TRBD1. With V trimmed by 5 bases and J by 8 bases, 8 bases remained unmatched. This CDR3 comprises 13 residues. CDR3 sequence (DNA): TGTGCCAGCAGTCCCGACAGGGCGGGGGGCTACACCTTC. As protein: CASSPDRAGGYTF.

The chain employs TRBV4-1 and TRBJ2-7; 11 positions match TRBD2. V shed 4 bases and J 6 bases; nucleotides not matched to a gene: 5. CDR1 is MGHRA, CDR2 YSYEKL, per germline. The CDR3 has 14 amino acids. CDR3 nucleotides: TGCGCCAGCAGCCTTACTAGCGGGGGTGGCGAGCAGTACTTC. Translation gives CASSLTSGGGEQYF.

The sample holds one count of this clone. CDR3 sequence: CASSPNRGRGYNEQFF. The CDR3, as DNA: TGTGCCAGCAGCCCTAACAGGGGTCGGGGCTACAATGAGCAGTTCTTC. The V call is TRBV11-3, the J call TRBJ2-1; 7 nucleotides align to TRBD1. CDR1 is SGHNT, CDR2 YENEEA, per germline. V was clipped by 5 bases and J by 3 bases; unmatched bases: 10. This CDR3 has 16 amino acids. The entire variable domain, with the rest obtained from reference TRBV11-3 and TRBJ2-1, is as follows: EAGVVQSPRYKIIEKKQPVAFWCNPISGHNTLYWYLQNLGQGPELLIRYENEEAVDDSQLPKDRFSAERLKGVDSTLKIQPAELGDSAVYLCASSPNRGRGYNEQFFGPGTRLTVL.

The rearrangement joins TRBV13 to TRBJ2-1, with D possibly matching TRBD2 (6 bases). Germline lookup yields CDR1 PRHDT and CDR2 FYEKMQ (reference sequence). V gave up 6 bases and J gave up 5 bases, with 17 bases separating them. The CDR3 contains 15 residues. As DNA, the CDR3 is TGTGCCAGCAGTTCCAGGGAGGATTTAAACAATGAGCAGTTCTTC. It encodes CASSSREDLNNEQFF.

The sample holds one count of this clone. The chain couples TRBV30 to TRBJ2-3; a possible D gene is TRBD1 (5 bases). V gave up 2 bases and J gave up 1 base, with 10 bases separating them. The germline V gene has CDR1 GTSNPN and CDR2 SVGIG (reference sequence). The CDR3 totals 14 residues. The CDR3 reads CAWSPSGRTDTQYF. CDR3 bases: TGTGCCTGGAGTCCATCAGGGCGCACAGATACGCAGTATTTT.

This chain links TRBV3-1 (or the pseudogene TRBV3-2) with TRBJ1-5; the match to TRBD1 covers 8 bases. Germline CDR1 is LGHDT and CDR2 is YNNKEL (reference sequence). Trimming took 5 bases from V and 5 from J; bases not matched to a gene: 5. The CDR3 contains 14 residues. The CDR3 coding sequence is TGTGCCAGCAGCGACAGGGGTGCCGATCAGCCCCAGCATTTT. Translating it yields CASSDRGADQPQHF.

The V and J genes are TRBV2 and TRBJ1-2; 7 bases agree with TRBD1. The CDR3 loop spans 14 amino acids. After removal of 6 bases from V and 0 bases from J, the junction contained 4 bases not matched to a gene. In germline, CDR1 is SNHLY, CDR2 FYNNEI. CDR3 loop: CASRLDRTNYGYTF. CDR3 nucleotides: TGTGCCAGCAGATTGGACAGGACTAACTATGGCTACACCTTC.

The rearrangement joins TRBV15 to TRBJ1-2; maybe TRBD1 (6 bases). Germline V lookup: CDR1 LNHNV, CDR2 YYDKDF (reference sequence). The V end was cut by 3 bases, the J end by 0 bases, with 11 bases between. CDR3 length: 15 amino acids. The DNA of the CDR3 is TGTGCCACCAGCAGGCGGGGGGGCCCTAACTATGGCTACACCTTC. This gives the protein CATSRRGGPNYGYTF.

V usage is TRBV7-8 and J usage is TRBJ1-1, with TRBD1 as a possible D gene (5 bases). The CDR3 sequence is 14 residues long. V shed 1 base and J shed 4 bases, with 10 bases lying between them. Germline V lookup: CDR1 SGHVS, CDR2 FQNEAQ. CDR3: CASSLGRGRTEAFF. The CDR3 DNA follows: TGTGCCAGCAGCTTAGGGAGGGGACGCACTGAAGCTTTCTTT.

This chain uses TRBV13 with TRBJ1-1; 9 bases are a match to TRBD1. Germline lookup yields CDR1 PRHDT and CDR2 FYEKMQ (reference sequence). The V segment lost 5 bases and the J segment 6 bases; nucleotides outside the gene matches: 7. This CDR3 region has 14 residues. CDR3 nucleotide sequence: TGTGCCAGCAGCCCACAGGGGGCGGTGGCTGAAGCTTTCTTT. This translates into CASSPQGAVAEAFF.

The V call is TRBV7-8, the J call TRBJ1-3, with TRBD1 matching over 8 bases. Germline V gene data show CDR1 as SGHVS and CDR2 as FQNEAQ. CDR3 size: 16 residues. V was pared by 4 bases and J by 2 bases, with 7 bases of the junction left unmatched. The CDR3 DNA follows: TGTGCCAGCAGCTATTTCCAGGGGGCCCCTGGAAACACCATATATTTT. Its protein is CASSYFQGAPGNTIYF.

This sequence joins TRBV5-6 and TRBJ2-7; 9 positions match TRBD1. This CDR3 contains 14 residues. The germline V gene has CDR1 SGHDT and CDR2 YYEEEE. The junction had 6 bases not matched to a gene; V was cut back by 4 bases and J by 4 bases. Here the CDR3 reads CASSPGTGWYEQYF. Written as DNA, the CDR3 is TGTGCCAGCAGCCCCGGGACAGGGTGGTACGAGCAGTACTTC.

This clone was picked up a small number of times. Distinct nucleotide sequences in the sample also encode this CDR3. This rearrangement joins TRBV10-3 to TRBJ1-2; perhaps TRBD1 as D (5 bases). The V gene's germline CDR1 is ENHRY and CDR2 SYGVKD. The V and J ends lost 2 bases and 2 bases respectively, with 9 bases between them. This CDR3 has 14 residues. CDR3 residues: CAISEQGSNYGYTF. The CDR3 DNA follows: TGTGCCATCAGTGAGCAGGGTTCGAACTATGGCTACACCTTC.

This chain connects TRBV9 to TRBJ1-2; 8 nucleotides agree with TRBD1. J gave up 0 bases and V 2 bases, and 9 bases lay outside the gene matches. Germline V CDR1 and CDR2: SGDLS, YYNGEE. The CDR3 extends over 17 amino acids. The CDR3 region has the DNA TGTGCCAGCAGCGTTGGCGGGACAGGATGGTCTAACTATGGCTACACCTTC. The encoded protein is CASSVGGTGWSNYGYTF.

This chain links TRBV27 with TRBJ1-4; 10 nucleotides agree with TRBD1. This CDR3 comprises 15 residues. The V segment lost 4 bases and the J segment 13 bases; nucleotides outside the gene matches: 12. Germline loops: CDR1 MNHEY, CDR2 SMNVEV (reference sequence). The CDR3 spells CASSSLPPGTGALFF. In nucleotides, the CDR3 is TGTGCCAGCAGTTCGCTACCACCCGGGACAGGGGCACTGTTTTTT.

In this sample, this clone turned up once. This chain uses TRBV6-5 with TRBJ1-6, with TRBD1 as a possible D gene (5 bases). The CDR3 length is 14 residues. Germline V CDR1 and CDR2: MNHEY, SVGAGI. V was trimmed by 2 bases and J by 8 bases, leaving 10 bases between them. The CDR3 sequence: CASSYRGKDSPLHF. The CDR3 DNA sequence: TGTGCCAGCAGTTACAGGGGTAAAGATTCACCCCTCCACTTT.